This record covers a single T cell receptor beta chain. Its antigen is unknown. TCRdb independently ran MiXCR on the 5' RACE reads; one entry per CDR3 protein. The sample lists 58,000 or so distinct CDR3 sequences, roughly 25% occurring once. The CDR3 consists of 14 residues. V trimming: 5 bases; J trimming: 6 bases; junction bases outside the gene matches: 7. The germline CDR1 and CDR2 sequences are SGHTA and FQGTGA. These data are taken from a study of T-cell memory formation after mild COVID-19. Overall study findings and caveats: Nothing showed for sure that second-wave clones peaking on day 37 were SARS-CoV-2 specific. CD4/CD8 balance held among clones contracting day 15 to 85, and later expanders leaned CD4+.

The receptor comes from a man aged 18 to 30 who had mild COVID-19 (a few samples of this study predate the infection). Cell type and time point are not known. The J gene is TRBJ2-1, the V gene TRBV7-3; 7 positions match TRBD1. The sequencing input was PBMCs or a T cell subset sorted from them (not recorded which). CDR3 bases: TGTGCCAGCAGCCCGAACGACAGGGTCAATGAGCAGTTCTTC. Translated: CASSPNDRVNEQFF.